These T cell receptor beta chains were read from a single sample in a study of blood T cell repertoires in COVID-19. This table comes from immunoSEQ multiplex PCR, and its TCRdb copy is limited to in-frame clones, with some not included. The sample lists some 190,000 clones; about 84% were seen once. Sequencing was done on a sample of PBMCs or T cells enriched from blood (not recorded which). The origin of the receptors is a man aged 35-49 years with acute COVID-19. Each CDR3 is given with its conserved first and last residue. D genes are given only for firm matches. A row's size may be missing; if present it is once, few, many or a size class.

d_call	v_call	clone_size	j_call	cdr3_nt	cdr3_aa
-	TRBV28	-	TRBJ1-4	TGTGCCAGCACAGGGACTGCGCTAAGGGCAACTAATGAAAAACTGTTTTTT	CASTGTALRATNEKLFF
TRBD1	TRBV5-3	-	TRBJ1-1	TGTGCCAGAAGCGCCACAGGGGGCGCAATGGAAACTGAAGCTTTCTTT	CARSATGGAMETEAFF
-	TRBV6-5	-	TRBJ1-1	TGTGCCAGCAGGTTAGAGTTTTTGACTGAAGCTTTCTTT	CASRLEFLTEAFF
TRBD1	TRBV10-3	-	TRBJ1-5	TGTGCCACCGGGACAGGGGTTCGCAATCAGCCCCAGCATTTT	CATGTGVRNQPQHF
-	TRBV7-9	few	TRBJ2-7	TGTGCCAGCAGCTTCACACAGGGCTACGAGCAGTACTTC	CASSFTQGYEQYF
-	TRBV25-1	-	TRBJ2-3	TGTGCCAGCAGTGAAAAAGTCCGGGAGACGTTCACAGATACGCAGTATTTT	CASSEKVRETFTDTQYF
-	TRBV9	-	TRBJ1-1	TGTGCCAGCGGCAAAGGGGCCACTGAAGCTTTCTTT	CASGKGATEAFF
-	TRBV2	-	TRBJ1-5	TGTGCCAGCAGCTCTACAGGGCGCAATCAGCCCCAGCATTTT	CASSSTGRNQPQHF
-	TRBV28	-	TRBJ1-1	TGTGCCAGCAGTTTAAATCCTAACACTGAAGCTTTCTTT	CASSLNPNTEAFF
-	TRBV6-5	-	TRBJ1-6	TGTGCCAGCAGTCAGACCACGGAGTCACCCCTCCACTTT	CASSQTTESPLHF
-	TRBV28	few	TRBJ2-1	TGTGCCAGCAGTTTCTTTCATGAGCAGTTCTTC	CASSFFHEQFF
-	TRBV30	-	TRBJ2-1	TGTGCCTGGGCTCGCTACAATGAGCAGTTCTTC	CAWARYNEQFF
TRBD2	TRBV11-2	-	TRBJ2-7	TGTGCCAGCAGCTTTGGGACTAGCGGGAGCTACGAGCAGTACTTC	CASSFGTSGSYEQYF
TRBD2	TRBV5-1	-	TRBJ2-1	TGCGCCAGCAGCGGATCGACTAGCCTTCATCCCTACAATGAGCAGTTCTTC	CASSGSTSLHPYNEQFF
-	TRBV24-1	once	TRBJ2-2	TGTGCCTCAGGGGGGAGACACACCGGGGAGCTGTTTTTT	CASGGRHTGELFF
TRBD2	TRBV19	-	TRBJ2-1	TGTGCCAGTAGTTATAGCGGGGTCCTGCGCCCCAGTGAGCAGTTCTTC	CASSYSGVLRPSEQFF
-	TRBV28	-	TRBJ1-5	TGTGCCAGCAGCCGCACAGGGAGCCAGCCCCAGCATTTT	CASSRTGSQPQHF
TRBD1	TRBV19	few	TRBJ2-1	TGTGCCAGTAGTAAGTTGATAGGACAGGGGAATGAGCAGTTCTTC	CASSKLIGQGNEQFF
TRBD1	TRBV3-1/TRBV3-2	-	TRBJ1-4	TGTGCCAGCAGCTCCAGACAGGGAGGCAGAACTAATGAAAAACTGTTTTTT	CASSSRQGGRTNEKLFF
TRBD1	TRBV27	few	TRBJ2-7	TGTGCCAGCAGTTGGACAGGAGGAAGGAACGAGCAGTACTTC	CASSWTGGRNEQYF
TRBD1	TRBV7-2	-	TRBJ1-2	TGTGCCAGCAGCTTAGGTGGTCAGGGGGTTTTCTATGGCTACACCTTC	CASSLGGQGVFYGYTF
-	TRBV6-6	-	TRBJ2-2	TGTGCCAGCAGTTCAAAGGACACGAACACCGGGGAGCTGTTTTTT	CASSSKDTNTGELFF
TRBD1	TRBV9	few	TRBJ1-4	TGTGCCAGCAGCGTAGCTTCGTTGGGACAGGAGTCTTTAGGGACTAATGAAAAACTGTTTTTT	CASSVASLGQESLGTNEKLFF
-	TRBV27	-	TRBJ2-1	TGTGCCAGCAGTTTATCGGCCGGGAACAATGAGCAGTTCTTC	CASSLSAGNNEQFF
TRBD1	TRBV5-1	few	TRBJ2-7	TGCGCCAGCAGCGAAGGGACAGGGGTGGCCGAGCAGTACTTC	CASSEGTGVAEQYF
TRBD2	TRBV9	-	TRBJ2-2	TGTGCCAGCAGCGTAGTGTTAACTAGCGGAGGGGAGCTGTTTTTT	CASSVVLTSGGELFF
-	TRBV7-6	once	TRBJ2-7	TGTGCCAGCAGCTTAGGAGTCTCCTACGAGCAGTACTTC	CASSLGVSYEQYF
TRBD1	TRBV28	-	TRBJ1-1	TGTGCCAGCAGTACCTCGGCCGGGACAGGGAACACTGAAGCTTTCTTT	CASSTSAGTGNTEAFF
-	TRBV7-3	once	TRBJ2-1	TGTGCCAGCAGCCTAGTCAGGAGGGGAAAGTACAATGAGCAGTTCTTC	CASSLVRRGKYNEQFF
-	TRBV6-4	-	TRBJ2-1	TGTGCCAGCAGTCCCGGACAGTCCTACAATGAGCAGTTCTTC	CASSPGQSYNEQFF
-	TRBV27	-	TRBJ2-7	TGTGCCAGCAGTTTATTTACGGGAGCGGACGAGCAGTACTTC	CASSLFTGADEQYF
TRBD1	TRBV6-5	-	TRBJ1-6	TGTGCCAGCAGTTTGGACAGGGATAATTCACCCCTCCACTTT	CASSLDRDNSPLHF
-	TRBV27	-	TRBJ2-1	TGTGCCAGCAGTTTATTAAGAGGGAGTCCCTACAATGAGCAGTTCTTC	CASSLLRGSPYNEQFF
TRBD2	TRBV7-9	-	TRBJ2-2	TGTGCCAGCAGCCCATTTAGCGGGAGGGCGAACACCGGGGAGCTGTTTTTT	CASSPFSGRANTGELFF
TRBD1	TRBV29-1	-	TRBJ1-2	TGCAGCGCCCCTTCGGACAGGGGTGGCTACACCTTC	CSAPSDRGGYTF
-	TRBV7-9	once	TRBJ1-1	TGTGCCAGCAGCCCAGACGGAGGAGGCGTTGAAGCTTTCTTT	CASSPDGGGVEAFF
-	TRBV6-2/TRBV6-3	-	TRBJ1-5	TGTGCCAGCAGTCCCTGGGGGGATCAGCCCCAGCATTTT	CASSPWGDQPQHF
-	TRBV3-1/TRBV3-2	-	TRBJ2-7	TGTGCCAGCAGCCAAGGGGCGGCGGGGCACCACGAGCAGTACTTC	CASSQGAAGHHEQYF
-	TRBV9	-	TRBJ2-1	TGTGCCAGCAGCCCCCTGGGGGGTTCCTACAATGAGCAGTTCTTC	CASSPLGGSYNEQFF
-	TRBV10-1	-	TRBJ1-2	TGCGCCAGCAGCCCGGGGACAAACTATGGCTACACCTTC	CASSPGTNYGYTF
TRBD1	TRBV10-3	-	TRBJ1-2	TGTGCCATCAGGGAAGCCGGGACAGGGGACTATGGCTACACCTTC	CAIREAGTGDYGYTF
-	TRBV29-1	once	TRBJ2-7	TGCAGCGTTGAGGCAGGGAAAAACCCCGAGCAGTACTTC	CSVEAGKNPEQYF
-	TRBV7-8	-	TRBJ1-5	TGTGCCAGCAGCTCATCGAGGGTAGTGAATCAGCCCCAGCATTTT	CASSSSRVVNQPQHF
-	TRBV9	-	TRBJ2-1	TGTGCCAGCAGCACGCAAAACTGGAATGAGCAGTTCTTC	CASSTQNWNEQFF
TRBD1	TRBV5-4	-	TRBJ1-1	TGTGCCAGCAGCCCCGGTGGGGGACAGGGCTTTACTGAAGCTTTCTTT	CASSPGGGQGFTEAFF
TRBD2	TRBV3-1/TRBV3-2	-	TRBJ2-3	TGTGCCAGCCCCCCCCTAGCGGGAGGGCCGGTAGATACGCAGTATTTT	CASPPLAGGPVDTQYF
TRBD1	TRBV24-1	-	TRBJ2-5	TGTGCCACCAGTGATCCCGGGACAGCACAAGAGACCCAGTACTTC	CATSDPGTAQETQYF
TRBD1	TRBV28	once	TRBJ2-4	TGTGCCAGCCGATTTCAGGGGGAGCCGGCCAAAAACATTCAGTACTTC	CASRFQGEPAKNIQYF
TRBD1	TRBV19	-	TRBJ1-1	TGTGCCAGTACACAGGGGGCACTTCCTGAAGCTTTCTTT	CASTQGALPEAFF
TRBD2	TRBV18	-	TRBJ2-7	TGTGCCAGCTCCGGGGACTACGTCTACGAGCAGTACTTC	CASSGDYVYEQYF
TRBD2	TRBV4-3	-	TRBJ2-1	TGCGCCAGCAGCCCGACTAGCGGGAGGTTAAATGAGCAGTTCTTC	CASSPTSGRLNEQFF
-	TRBV19	-	TRBJ1-1	TGTGCCAGTATCTCAGGGGCAGGATTGAGTGAAGCTTTCTTT	CASISGAGLSEAFF